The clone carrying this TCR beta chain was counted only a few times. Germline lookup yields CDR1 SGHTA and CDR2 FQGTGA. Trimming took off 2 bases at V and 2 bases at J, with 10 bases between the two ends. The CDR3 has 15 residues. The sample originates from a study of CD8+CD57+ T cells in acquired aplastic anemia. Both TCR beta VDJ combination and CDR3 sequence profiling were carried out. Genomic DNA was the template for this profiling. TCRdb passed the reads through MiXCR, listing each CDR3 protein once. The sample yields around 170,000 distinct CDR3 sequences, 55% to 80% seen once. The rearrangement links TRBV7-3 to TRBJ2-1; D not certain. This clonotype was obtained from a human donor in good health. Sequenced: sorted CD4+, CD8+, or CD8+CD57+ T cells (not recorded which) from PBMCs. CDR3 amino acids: CASSLPNRPYNEQFF. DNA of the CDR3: TGTGCCAGCAGCTTACCGAACAGACCCTACAATGAGCAGTTCTTC.